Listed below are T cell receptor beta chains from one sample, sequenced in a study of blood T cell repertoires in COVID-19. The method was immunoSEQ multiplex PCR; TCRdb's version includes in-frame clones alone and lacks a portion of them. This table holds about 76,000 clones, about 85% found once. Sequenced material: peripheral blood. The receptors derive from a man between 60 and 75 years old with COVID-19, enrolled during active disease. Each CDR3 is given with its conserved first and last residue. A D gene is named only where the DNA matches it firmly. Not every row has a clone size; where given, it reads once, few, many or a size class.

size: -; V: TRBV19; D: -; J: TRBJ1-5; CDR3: CASEQGYSNQPQHF; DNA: TGTGCCAGTGAACAGGGATATAGCAATCAGCCCCAGCATTTT
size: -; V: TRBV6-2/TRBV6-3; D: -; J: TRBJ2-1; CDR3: CASTPGNEQFF; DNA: TGTGCCAGCACCCCCGGGAATGAGCAGTTCTTC
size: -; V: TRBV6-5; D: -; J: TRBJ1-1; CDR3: CASSYFYRENTEAFF; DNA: TGTGCCAGCAGTTACTTTTACAGGGAGAACACTGAAGCTTTCTTT
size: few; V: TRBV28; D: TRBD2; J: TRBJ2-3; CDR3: CASSPSGGTDTQYF; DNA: TGTGCCAGCAGTCCTAGCGGGGGCACAGATACGCAGTATTTT
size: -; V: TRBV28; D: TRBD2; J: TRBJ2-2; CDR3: CASRLTSGGHRHTGELFF; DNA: TGTGCCAGCAGGTTGACTAGCGGGGGTCATAGACACACCGGGGAGCTGTTTTTT
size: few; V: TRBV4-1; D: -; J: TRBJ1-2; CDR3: CASSNPHQARRDGYTF; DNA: TGCGCCAGCAGCAATCCCCACCAGGCAAGGCGGGATGGCTACACCTTC
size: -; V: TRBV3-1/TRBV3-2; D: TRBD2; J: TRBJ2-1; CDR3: CASSHATSGRVHNEQFF; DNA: TGTGCCAGCAGCCACGCTACTAGCGGGAGGGTCCACAATGAGCAGTTCTTC
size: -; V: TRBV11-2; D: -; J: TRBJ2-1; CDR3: CASSPRDTPNEQFF; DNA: TGTGCCAGCAGCCCCCGGGACACTCCCAATGAGCAGTTCTTC
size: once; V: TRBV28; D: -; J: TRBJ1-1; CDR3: CASSLRGGGTEAFF; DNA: TGTGCCAGCAGTTTACGAGGGGGGGGGACTGAAGCTTTCTTT
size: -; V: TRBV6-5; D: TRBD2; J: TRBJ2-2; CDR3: CASSYSGGLNTGELFF; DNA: TGTGCCAGCAGTTACAGCGGGGGACTGAACACCGGGGAGCTGTTTTTT
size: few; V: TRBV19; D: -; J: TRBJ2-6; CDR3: CASSISGRADLSGANVLTF; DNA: TGTGCCAGTAGTATTTCAGGGCGTGCGGACCTCTCTGGGGCCAACGTCCTGACTTTC
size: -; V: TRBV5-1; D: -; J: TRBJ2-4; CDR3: CASSLDGTGDIQYF; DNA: TGCGCCAGCAGCTTGGACGGGACTGGTGACATTCAGTACTTC
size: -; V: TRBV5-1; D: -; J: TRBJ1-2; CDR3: CASAEGLGNYGYTF; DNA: TGCGCCAGCGCAGAGGGATTGGGGAACTATGGCTACACCTTC
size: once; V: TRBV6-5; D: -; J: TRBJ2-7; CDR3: CASSYSNSQIYEQYF; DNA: TGTGCCAGCAGTTACTCTAATTCCCAGATCTACGAGCAGTACTTC
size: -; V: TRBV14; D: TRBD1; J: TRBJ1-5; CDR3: CASSRDSNQPQHF; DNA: TGTGCCAGCAGCCGGGACAGTAATCAGCCCCAGCATTTT
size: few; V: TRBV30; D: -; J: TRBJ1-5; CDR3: CAWSALGSDQPQHF; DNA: TGTGCCTGGAGTGCTTTAGGGAGTGATCAGCCCCAGCATTTT